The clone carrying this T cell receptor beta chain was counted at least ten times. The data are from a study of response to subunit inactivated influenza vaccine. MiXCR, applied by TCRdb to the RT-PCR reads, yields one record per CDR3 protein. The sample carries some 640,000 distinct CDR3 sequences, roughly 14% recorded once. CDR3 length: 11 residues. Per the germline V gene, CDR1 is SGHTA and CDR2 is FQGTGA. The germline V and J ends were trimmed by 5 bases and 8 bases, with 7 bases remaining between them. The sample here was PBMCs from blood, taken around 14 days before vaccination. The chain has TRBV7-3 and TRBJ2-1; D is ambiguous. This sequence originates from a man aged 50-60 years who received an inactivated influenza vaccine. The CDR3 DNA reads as TGTGCCAGCAGCCAAGGGCATGAGCAGTTCTTC. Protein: CASSQGHEQFF.